This T cell receptor (beta chain) is drawn from a study of blood T cell repertoires in COVID-19. The CDR3 is made up of 15 amino acids. CDR1 is MGHRA, CDR2 YSYEKL, per germline. V lost 0 bases, J lost 4 bases, and 12 bases lay in between. TCRdb keeps only in-frame clones here, not all; method: immunoSEQ multiplex PCR. Of roughly 120,000 clones detected, roughly 85% appear once; the ten largest clones hold 15% to 20%. Sequencing was carried out using peripheral blood. The chain joins TRBV4-1 to TRBJ1-2, with a weak D call TRBD1 (5 bases). The receptor comes from a woman between 55 and 75 years old with acute or convalescent COVID-19. CDR3 bases: TGCGCCAGCAGCCAAGATCGTGCGGGACTCTATGGCTACACCTTC. Its protein product is CASSQDRAGLYGYTF.